The 2 T cell receptor beta chains listed next were all sequenced from one sample in a study of CD8 T cells in Susac syndrome. Roughly 0.45 to 1 ug RNA was reverse transcribed with random hexamers. In TCRdb, the immunoSEQ multiplex PCR reads were re-called with MiXCR into one record per CDR3 protein. Here the sample spans about 180,000 distinct CDR3 sequences, roughly 94% being singletons. Sequencing used CD4+ T cells from PBMCs. The receptors here all came from a human donor with Susac syndrome.

This chain joins TRBV20-1 and TRBJ2-1; D not resolved. V gave up 5 bases and J gave up 0 bases, with 17 bases separating them. Germline lookup yields CDR1 DFQATT and CDR2 SNEGSKA (reference sequence). The CDR3 contains 16 residues. The CDR3: CSAGRPGGSSYNEQFF. As DNA, the CDR3 is TGCAGTGCTGGTCGGCCCGGTGGAAGCTCCTACAATGAGCAGTTCTTC.

The DNA of the CDR3 is TGTGCCAGCAGCTTATCCGCCTACGAGCAGTACTTC. Protein: CASSLSAYEQYF. The rearrangement joins TRBV7-9 to TRBJ2-7; no clear D. The CDR3 length is 12 residues. CDR1 is SEHNR, CDR2 FQNEAQ, per germline (reference sequence). Trimming took off 2 bases at V and 2 bases at J, with 4 bases between the two ends.